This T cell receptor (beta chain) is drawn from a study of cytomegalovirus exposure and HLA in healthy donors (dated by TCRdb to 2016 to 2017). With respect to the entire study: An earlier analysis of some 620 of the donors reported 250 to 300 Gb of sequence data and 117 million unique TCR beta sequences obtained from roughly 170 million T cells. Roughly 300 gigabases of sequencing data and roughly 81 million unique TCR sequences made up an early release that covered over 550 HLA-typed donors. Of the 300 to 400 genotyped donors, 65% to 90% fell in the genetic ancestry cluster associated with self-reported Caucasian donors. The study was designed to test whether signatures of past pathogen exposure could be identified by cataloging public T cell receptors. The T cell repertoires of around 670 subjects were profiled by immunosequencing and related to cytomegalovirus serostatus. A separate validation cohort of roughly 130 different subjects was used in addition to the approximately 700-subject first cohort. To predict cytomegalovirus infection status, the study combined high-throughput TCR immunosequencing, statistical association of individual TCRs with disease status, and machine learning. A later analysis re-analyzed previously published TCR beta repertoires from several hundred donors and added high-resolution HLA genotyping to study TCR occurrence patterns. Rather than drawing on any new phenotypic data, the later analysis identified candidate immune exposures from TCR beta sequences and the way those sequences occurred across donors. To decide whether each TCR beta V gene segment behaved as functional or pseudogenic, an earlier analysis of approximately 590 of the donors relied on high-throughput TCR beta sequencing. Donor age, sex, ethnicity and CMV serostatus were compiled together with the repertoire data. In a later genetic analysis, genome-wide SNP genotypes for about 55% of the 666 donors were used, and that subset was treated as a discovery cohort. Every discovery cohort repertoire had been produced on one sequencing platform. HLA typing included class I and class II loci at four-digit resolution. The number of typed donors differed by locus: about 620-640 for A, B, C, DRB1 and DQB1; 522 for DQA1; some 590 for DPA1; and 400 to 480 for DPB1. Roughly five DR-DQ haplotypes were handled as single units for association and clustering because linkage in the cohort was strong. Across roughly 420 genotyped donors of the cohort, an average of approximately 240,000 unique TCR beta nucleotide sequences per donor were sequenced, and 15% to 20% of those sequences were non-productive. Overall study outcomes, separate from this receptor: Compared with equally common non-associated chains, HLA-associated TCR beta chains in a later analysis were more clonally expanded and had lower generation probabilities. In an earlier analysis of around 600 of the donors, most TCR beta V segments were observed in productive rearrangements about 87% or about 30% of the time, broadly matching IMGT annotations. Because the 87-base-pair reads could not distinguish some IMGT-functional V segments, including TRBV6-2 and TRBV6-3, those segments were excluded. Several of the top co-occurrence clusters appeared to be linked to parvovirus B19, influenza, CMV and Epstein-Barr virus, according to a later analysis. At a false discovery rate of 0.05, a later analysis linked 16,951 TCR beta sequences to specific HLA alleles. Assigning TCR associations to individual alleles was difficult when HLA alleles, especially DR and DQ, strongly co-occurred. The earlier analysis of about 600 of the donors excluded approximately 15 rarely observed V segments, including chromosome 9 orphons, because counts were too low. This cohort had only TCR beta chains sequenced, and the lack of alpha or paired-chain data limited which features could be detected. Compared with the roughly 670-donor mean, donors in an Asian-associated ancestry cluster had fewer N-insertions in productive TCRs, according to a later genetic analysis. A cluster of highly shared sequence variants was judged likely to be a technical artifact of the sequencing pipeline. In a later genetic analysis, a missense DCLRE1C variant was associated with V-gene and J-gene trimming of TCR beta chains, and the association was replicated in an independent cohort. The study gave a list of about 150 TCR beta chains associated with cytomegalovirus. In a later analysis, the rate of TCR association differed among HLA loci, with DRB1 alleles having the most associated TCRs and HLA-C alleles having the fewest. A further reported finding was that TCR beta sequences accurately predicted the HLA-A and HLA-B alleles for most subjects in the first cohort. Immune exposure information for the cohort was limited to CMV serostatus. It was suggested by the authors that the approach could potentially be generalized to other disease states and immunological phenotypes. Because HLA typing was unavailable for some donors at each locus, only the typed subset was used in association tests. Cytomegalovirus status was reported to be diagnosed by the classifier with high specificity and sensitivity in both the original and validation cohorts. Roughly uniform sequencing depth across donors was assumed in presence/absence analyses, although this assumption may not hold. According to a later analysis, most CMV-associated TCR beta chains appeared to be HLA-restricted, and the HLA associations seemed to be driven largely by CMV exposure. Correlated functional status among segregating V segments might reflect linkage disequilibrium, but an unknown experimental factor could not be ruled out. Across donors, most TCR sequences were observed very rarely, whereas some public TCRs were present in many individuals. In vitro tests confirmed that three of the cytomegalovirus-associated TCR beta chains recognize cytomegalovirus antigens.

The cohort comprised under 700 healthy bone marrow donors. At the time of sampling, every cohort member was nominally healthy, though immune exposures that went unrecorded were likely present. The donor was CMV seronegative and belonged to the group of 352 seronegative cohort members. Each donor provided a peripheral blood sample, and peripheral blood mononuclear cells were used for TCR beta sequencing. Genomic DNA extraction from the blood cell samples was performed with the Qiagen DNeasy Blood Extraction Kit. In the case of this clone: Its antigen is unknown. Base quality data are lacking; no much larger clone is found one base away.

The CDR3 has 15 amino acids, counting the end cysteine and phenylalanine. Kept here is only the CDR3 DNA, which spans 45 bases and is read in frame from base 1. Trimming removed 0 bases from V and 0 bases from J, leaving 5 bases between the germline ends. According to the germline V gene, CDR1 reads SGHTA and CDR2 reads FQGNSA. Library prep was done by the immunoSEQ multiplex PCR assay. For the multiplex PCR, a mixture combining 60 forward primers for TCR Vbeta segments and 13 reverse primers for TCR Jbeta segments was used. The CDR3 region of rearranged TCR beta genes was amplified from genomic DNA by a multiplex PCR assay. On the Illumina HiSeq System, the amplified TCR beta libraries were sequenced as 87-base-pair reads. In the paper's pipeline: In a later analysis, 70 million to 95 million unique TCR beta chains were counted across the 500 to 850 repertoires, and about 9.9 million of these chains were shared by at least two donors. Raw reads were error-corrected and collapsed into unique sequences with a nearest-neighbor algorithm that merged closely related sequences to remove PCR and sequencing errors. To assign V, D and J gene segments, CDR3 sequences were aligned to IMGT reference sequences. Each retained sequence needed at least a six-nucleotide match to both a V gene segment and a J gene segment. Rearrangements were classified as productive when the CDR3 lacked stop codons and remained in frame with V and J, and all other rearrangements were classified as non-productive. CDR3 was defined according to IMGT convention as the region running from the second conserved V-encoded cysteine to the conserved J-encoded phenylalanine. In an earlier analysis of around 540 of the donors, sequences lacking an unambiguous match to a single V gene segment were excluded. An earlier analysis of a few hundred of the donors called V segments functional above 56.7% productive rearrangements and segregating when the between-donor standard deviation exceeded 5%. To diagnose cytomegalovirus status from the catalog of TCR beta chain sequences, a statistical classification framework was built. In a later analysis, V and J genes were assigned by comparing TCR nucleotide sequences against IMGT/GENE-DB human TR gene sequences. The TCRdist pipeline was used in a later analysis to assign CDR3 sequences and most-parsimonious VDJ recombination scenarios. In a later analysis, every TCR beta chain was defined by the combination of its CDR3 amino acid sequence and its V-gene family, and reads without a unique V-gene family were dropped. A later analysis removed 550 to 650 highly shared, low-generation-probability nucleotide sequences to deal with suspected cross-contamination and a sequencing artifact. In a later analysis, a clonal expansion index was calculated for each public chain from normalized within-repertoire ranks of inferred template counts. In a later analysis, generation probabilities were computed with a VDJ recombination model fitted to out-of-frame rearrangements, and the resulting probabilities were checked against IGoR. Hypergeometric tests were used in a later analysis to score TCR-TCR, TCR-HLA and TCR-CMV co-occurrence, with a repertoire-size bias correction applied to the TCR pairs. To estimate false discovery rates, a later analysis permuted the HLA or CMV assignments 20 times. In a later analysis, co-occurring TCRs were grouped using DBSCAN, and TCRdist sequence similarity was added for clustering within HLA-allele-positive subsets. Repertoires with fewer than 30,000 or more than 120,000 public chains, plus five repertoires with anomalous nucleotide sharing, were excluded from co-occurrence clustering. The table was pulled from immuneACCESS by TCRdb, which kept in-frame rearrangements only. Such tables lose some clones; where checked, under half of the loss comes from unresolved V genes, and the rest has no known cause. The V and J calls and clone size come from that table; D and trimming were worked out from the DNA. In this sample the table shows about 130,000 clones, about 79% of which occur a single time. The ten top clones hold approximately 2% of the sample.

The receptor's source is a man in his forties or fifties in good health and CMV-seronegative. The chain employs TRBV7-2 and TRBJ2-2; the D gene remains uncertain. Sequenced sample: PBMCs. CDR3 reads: CASSLASANTGELFF. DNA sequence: TGTGCCAGCAGCTTAGCGTCAGCGAACACCGGGGAGCTGTTTTTT.